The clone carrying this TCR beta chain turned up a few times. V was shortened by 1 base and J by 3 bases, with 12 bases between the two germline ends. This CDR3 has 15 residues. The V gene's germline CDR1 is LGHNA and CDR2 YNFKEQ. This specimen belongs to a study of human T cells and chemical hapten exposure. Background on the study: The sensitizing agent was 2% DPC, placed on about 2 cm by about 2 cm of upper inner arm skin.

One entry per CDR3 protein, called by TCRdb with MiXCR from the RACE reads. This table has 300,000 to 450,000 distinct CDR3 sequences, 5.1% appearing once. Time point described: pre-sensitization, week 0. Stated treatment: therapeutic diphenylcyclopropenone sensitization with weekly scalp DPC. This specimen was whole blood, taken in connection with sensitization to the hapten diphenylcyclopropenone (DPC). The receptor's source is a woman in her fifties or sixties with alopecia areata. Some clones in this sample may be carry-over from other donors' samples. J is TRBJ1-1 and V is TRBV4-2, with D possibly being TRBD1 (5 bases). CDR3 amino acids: CASSQGGRLDTEAFF. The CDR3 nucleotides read TGTGCCAGCAGCCAAGGGGGCCGCTTGGACACTGAAGCTTTCTTT.